One and the same sample provided the 14 T cell receptor beta chains below, sequenced in a study of shared clonotypes between healthy human individuals. Here immunoSEQ multiplex PCR was the method, and the copy in TCRdb shows in-frame clones only, minus some. Of about 500,000 clones listed, approximately 77% are singletons. Sequenced: PBMCs. These receptor sequences come from a woman in her forties in good health. Some clones in this sample may be carry-over from other donors' samples.

This clone was seen more than once but under ten times. CDR3 nucleotide sequence: TGTGCCAGCAGCTCGAGGGAGGGCTCCTACAATGAGCAGTTCTTC. This encodes CASSSREGSYNEQFF. The rearrangement joins TRBV11-2 to TRBJ2-1, with 7 bases lining up with TRBD2. V gave up 4 bases and J gave up 0 bases; unmatched junction bases: 3. This CDR3 region has 15 residues. Germline V gene sequence: CDR1 SGHAT, CDR2 FQNNGV.

This clone was observed a few times. J is TRBJ1-4 and V is TRBV4-3; no clear D gene. The CDR3 is 15 amino acids. Germline V lookup: CDR1 LGHNA, CDR2 YSLEER. V was clipped by 0 bases and J by 4 bases, with 9 bases between them. The CDR3 region has the DNA TGCGCCAGCAGCCAAGATTGGGTGGTTAATGAAAAACTGTTTTTT. This translates into CASSQDWVVNEKLFF.

This clone appeared a single time. With only one base between it and a far larger clone, this is likely a read error. V gene TRBV6-5 combines with J gene TRBJ1-6; a weak D match, TRBD1 (5 bases). Trimming cost V 0 bases and J 9 bases, with 9 bases left between them. The germline V gene has CDR1 MNHEY and CDR2 SVGAGI. The CDR3 length is 14 residues. The CDR3 sequence: CASSYSGDSSPLHF. The CDR3 coding sequence is TGTGCCAGCAGTTACTCGGGGGACTCTTCACCCCTCCACTTT.

A remark on this clone: A read error is possible here, since a much larger clone lies one base away. This chain connects TRBV5-6 to TRBJ2-1, with TRBD2 matching 14 bases. CDR3 size: 14 residues. The V gene's germline CDR1 is SGHDT and CDR2 YYEEEE. J gave up 9 bases and V 5 bases, and 4 bases lay outside the gene matches. The DNA for the CDR3 is TGTGCCAGCAGAGCGGGACTAGCGGGAGTTGAGCAGTTCTTC. It yields the protein CASRAGLAGVEQFF.

The gene calls are TRBV30 and TRBJ2-7, with D possibly matching TRBD2 (6 bases). Trimming stripped 3 bases from V and 8 bases from J, with 17 bases between. This CDR3 comprises 13 residues. The germline V gene encodes CDR1 GTSNPN and CDR2 SVGIG (reference sequence). The CDR3 DNA is TGTGCCTGGAGGGGGACTCACCTCGGGCAGCAGTACTTC. Translated, it gives CAWRGTHLGQQYF.

The chain combines TRBV7-8 with TRBJ1-2; D may be TRBD1 (6 bases). This CDR3 is 16 amino acids long. Germline values: CDR1 SGHVS, CDR2 FQNEAQ. Trimming stripped 5 bases from V and 5 bases from J, with 21 bases between. CDR3 sequence (DNA): TGTGCCAGCAGCAAAGAAACACCAGGGGTAGGGTATGGCTACACCTTC. Translated: CASSKETPGVGYGYTF.

The V call is TRBV30, the J call TRBJ1-1; 8 positions match TRBD1. The CDR3 spans 13 residues. Germline V gene sequence: CDR1 GTSNPN, CDR2 SVGIG (reference sequence). Trimming at V came to 4 bases and at J to 3 bases, leaving 4 bases not matched to a gene. CDR3 DNA sequence: TGTGCCTGGACCCCGGACAGGGACACTGAAGCTTTCTTT. This translates into CAWTPDRDTEAFF.

This chain joins TRBV5-1 and TRBJ2-3; D could derive from TRBD1 or TRBD2 (5 bases each). Per the germline V gene, CDR1 is SGHRS and CDR2 is YFSETQ. Trimming took off 7 bases at V and 0 bases at J, with 9 bases between the two ends. This CDR3 has 13 residues. DNA for the CDR3: TGCGCCAGCCAACGGGACAGCACAGATACGCAGTATTTT. Its protein product is CASQRDSTDTQYF.

The rearrangement links TRBV4-2 to TRBJ1-3, with a tentative D call TRBD1 (5 bases). The V gene lost 0 bases and the J gene lost 0 bases, with 9 bases spanning the gap. The CDR3 spans 16 residues. Germline V lookup: CDR1 LGHNA, CDR2 YNFKEQ. This CDR3 is CASSQEGTDSGNTIYF. CDR3 sequence (DNA): TGTGCCAGCAGCCAAGAAGGGACGGACTCTGGAAACACCATATATTTT.

This clone has just a few counts. With only one base between it and a far larger clone, this is likely a read error. This rearrangement joins TRBV30 to TRBJ1-1, with D uncertain. Germline lookup yields CDR1 GTSNPN and CDR2 SVGIG (reference sequence). The CDR3 loop spans 13 amino acids. This chain's CDR3 is CAWSVGRNAEAFF. The CDR3 DNA is TGTGCCTGGAGCGTTGGGAGGAACGCTGAAGCTTTCTTT.

This clone was observed a handful of times. The sample contains more than one DNA sequence encoding this CDR3. The chain links TRBV7-2 to TRBJ2-7, with D hard to call. This CDR3 is 14 amino acids long. CDR1 SGHTA and CDR2 FQGNSA come from the germline V gene. V lost 3 bases to trimming and J lost 1 base, with 10 bases between them. For the CDR3, the DNA is TGTGCCAGCAGCTTCCTATCCAATTCCTACGAGCAGTACTTC. Translation: CASSFLSNSYEQYF.

This rearrangement joins TRBV7-6 to TRBJ2-7; 9 bases match TRBD1. V shed 5 bases and J 3 bases; nucleotides not matched to a gene: 5. CDR3 size: 14 residues. Germline assignment: CDR1 SGHVS and CDR2 FNYEAQ. The CDR3 sequence: CASSQTTGGYEQYF. The CDR3 coding sequence is TGTGCCAGCAGCCAAACGACAGGGGGCTACGAGCAGTACTTC.

V usage is TRBV7-9 and J usage is TRBJ1-5; no firm D call. The CDR3 is 14 residues long. V lost 3 bases and J 0 bases, leaving 6 bases between the germline ends. Germline CDR1 SEHNR, CDR2 FQNEAQ (reference sequence). The CDR3, as DNA: TGTGCCAGCAGCTTTCCGGGTAGCAATCAGCCCCAGCATTTT. Its translation is CASSFPGSNQPQHF.

The J gene is TRBJ2-7, the V gene TRBV27, with D maybe TRBD1 (6 bases). V was shortened by 7 bases and J by 1 base, with 11 bases between the two germline ends. CDR3 length: 13 amino acids. CDR1 is MNHEY and CDR2 is SMNVEV in the germline V gene (reference sequence). The CDR3 loop reads CASTRQDSYEQYF. CDR3 in DNA: TGTGCCAGCACCCGACAGGATTCCTACGAGCAGTACTTC.